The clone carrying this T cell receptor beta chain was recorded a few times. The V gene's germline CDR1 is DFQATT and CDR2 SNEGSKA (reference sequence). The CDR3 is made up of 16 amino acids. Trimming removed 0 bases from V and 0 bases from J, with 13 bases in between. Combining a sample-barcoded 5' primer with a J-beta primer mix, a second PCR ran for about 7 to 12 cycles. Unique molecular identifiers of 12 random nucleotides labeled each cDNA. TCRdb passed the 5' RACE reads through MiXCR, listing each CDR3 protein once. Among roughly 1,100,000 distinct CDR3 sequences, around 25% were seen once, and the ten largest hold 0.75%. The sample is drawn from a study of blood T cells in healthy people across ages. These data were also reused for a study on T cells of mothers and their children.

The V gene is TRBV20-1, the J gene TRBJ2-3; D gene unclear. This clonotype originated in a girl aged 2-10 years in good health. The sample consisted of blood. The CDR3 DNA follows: TGCAGTGCTAGAGATTCCCTTGGTGGGAGCACAGATACGCAGTATTTT. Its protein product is CSARDSLGGSTDTQYF.